These 29 T cell receptor beta chains came from one sample sequenced in a study of OX40 agonist ivuxolimab in advanced cancers. Sequencing used immunoSEQ multiplex PCR; TCRdb keeps in-frame clones, though not all of them. Seen here are roughly 70,000 clones, around 85% observed once, and the top ten hold 0.8% to 1%. The specimen comprised CD4+ or CD8+ T cells sorted from blood, sampled in a trial of the OX40 agonist ivuxolimab. Source of these receptors: an adult with an advanced solid tumor such as melanoma, head and neck, liver or kidney cancer.

The chain combines TRBV28 with TRBJ2-5, with a weak D call TRBD2 (7 bases). CDR1 and CDR2 from the germline V gene are MDHEN and SYDVKM. The length of the CDR3 is 11 residues. V lost 10 bases and J 4 bases, leaving 10 bases between the germline ends. The CDR3 coding sequence is TGTGCCACCGGGGGGCGAGAGACCCAGTACTTC. Protein product: CATGGRETQYF.

The chain uses TRBV6-5 and TRBJ1-2, with D hard to call. This CDR3 contains 16 residues. CDR1 is MNHEY, CDR2 SVGAGI, per germline. V lost 0 bases, J lost 0 bases, and 11 bases lay in between. CDR3 loop: CASSYSWGRANYGYTF. DNA for the CDR3: TGTGCCAGCAGTTACTCCTGGGGAAGAGCTAACTATGGCTACACCTTC.

The rearrangement joins TRBV5-6 to TRBJ2-5, with 10 positions matching TRBD2. Germline V gene data show CDR1 as SGHDT and CDR2 as YYEEEE. Trimming took 4 bases from V and 5 from J; bases not matched to a gene: 11. The CDR3 covers 16 residues. CDR3 in DNA: TGTGCCAGCAGCCTAGGGGTACTAGCGGGAAGGGAGACCCAGTACTTC. Its translation: CASSLGVLAGRETQYF.

The rearrangement uses TRBV6-1 and TRBJ1-5; no clear D. With 4 bases removed from V and 3 bases from J, the gap between germline ends came to 10 bases. The CDR3 has 14 residues. Germline values: CDR1 MNHNS, CDR2 SASEGT. For the CDR3, the DNA is TGTGCCAGCAGTGTGACCTTACTCAATCAGCCCCAGCATTTT. It specifies CASSVTLLNQPQHF.

This chain links TRBV28 with TRBJ1-2; unclear D gene. The CDR3 loop spans 13 amino acids. Trimming stripped 5 bases from V and 6 bases from J, with 13 bases between. Germline V lookup: CDR1 MDHEN, CDR2 SYDVKM. The CDR3 here is CASSPIHLNGYTF. The CDR3 DNA is TGTGCCAGCAGTCCCATACATTTAAATGGCTACACCTTC.

The V and J genes are TRBV19 and TRBJ1-1; weak D call: TRBD1 (6 bases). The CDR3 totals 13 residues. Per germline, CDR1 LNHDA and CDR2 SQIVND (reference sequence). The V end was cut by 0 bases, the J end by 8 bases, with 10 bases between. Written as DNA, the CDR3 is TGTGCCAGTAGTATAGAAAGGGGGGCCGAAGCTTTCTTT. Translation gives CASSIERGAEAFF.

This chain joins TRBV4-3 and TRBJ2-5; the D gene could be TRBD1 or TRBD2 (5 bases each). The assigned J gene may be wrong: the sequence end matches TRBJ2-7 better. The CDR3 has 17 amino acids. Germline values: CDR1 LGHNA, CDR2 YSLEER. CDR3 loop: CASSQGWTTGPLYEQYF. Written as DNA, the CDR3 is TGCGCCAGCAGCCAAGGATGGACAACGGGGCCTCTCTACGAGCAGTACTTC.

The chain couples TRBV5-6 to TRBJ1-5, with D perhaps TRBD1 (5 bases). This CDR3 has 13 residues. Trimming removed 0 bases at V and 9 bases at J, with 10 bases between. The germline CDR1 and CDR2 sequences are SGHDT and YYEEEE. The CDR3 loop is CASSLGRTGPQHF. In DNA, the CDR3 is TGTGCCAGCAGCTTGGGGCGAACAGGGCCCCAGCATTTT.

This chain links TRBV28 with TRBJ1-6; TRBD1 aligns across 7 bases. The CDR3 runs 15 residues. Per germline, CDR1 MDHEN and CDR2 SYDVKM. The ends lost 4 bases at V and 9 bases at J; junction bases unmatched: 9. CDR3 nucleotides: TGTGCCAGCAGTTATGACAGGGCCGGAGGTTCACCCCTCCACTTT. This sequence encodes CASSYDRAGGSPLHF. The full variable domain, its missing parts supplied by reference TRBV28 and TRBJ1-6, is DVKVTQSSRYLVKRTGEKVFLECVQDMDHENMFWYRQDPGLGLRLIYFSYDVKMKEKGDIPEGYSVSREKKERFSLILESASTNQTSMYLCASSYDRAGGSPLHFGNGTRLTVT.

The genes are TRBV2 and TRBJ2-7, with D perhaps TRBD1 (5 bases). Trimming shortened V by 9 bases and J by 0 bases, and 15 bases separated the two germline ends. The CDR3 sequence is 14 residues long. Germline V gene sequence: CDR1 SNHLY, CDR2 FYNNEI. The CDR3 here is CASKGQGTSYEQYF. The CDR3 DNA sequence: TGTGCCAGTAAGGGGCAGGGTACCTCCTACGAGCAGTACTTC.

The chain recombines TRBV28 with TRBJ1-5; TRBD1 might be the D (5 bases). Germline lookup yields CDR1 MDHEN and CDR2 SYDVKM. The CDR3 runs to 14 residues. Trimming pared 4 bases from V and 6 bases from J, leaving 13 bases between. The CDR3 sequence is CASSSPYRGQPQHF. Written as DNA, the CDR3 is TGTGCCAGCAGTTCACCATATAGGGGTCAGCCCCAGCATTTT. Variable domain in full (rest from reference TRBV28 and TRBJ1-5): DVKVTQSSRYLVKRTGEKVFLECVQDMDHENMFWYRQDPGLGLRLIYFSYDVKMKEKGDIPEGYSVSREKKERFSLILESASTNQTSMYLCASSSPYRGQPQHFGDGTRLSIL.

The genes are TRBV2 and TRBJ1-5, with D maybe TRBD1 (6 bases). CDR1 SNHLY and CDR2 FYNNEI come from the germline V gene. CDR3 length: 20 residues. The ends were cut back, 0 bases at V and 0 bases at J, with 21 bases in the middle. The chain's CDR3 is CASSEAPAGLGGNSNQPQHF. Here the CDR3 DNA reads TGTGCCAGCAGTGAAGCGCCTGCAGGGCTAGGGGGTAATAGCAATCAGCCCCAGCATTTT.

The chain recombines TRBV5-6 with TRBJ1-2; D might be TRBD1 (5 bases). The CDR3 runs to 14 residues. Trimming removed 5 bases at V and 4 bases at J, with 15 bases between. Germline lookup yields CDR1 SGHDT and CDR2 YYEEEE. CDR3 nucleotides: TGTGCCAGCAGTCCGAACCCAGGGTTCTATGGCTACACCTTC. Translated: CASSPNPGFYGYTF.

This chain joins TRBV11-3 and TRBJ2-1; TRBD2 is a possible D gene (5 bases). Germline CDR1 SGHNT, CDR2 YENEEA. The CDR3 extends over 15 amino acids. Trimming removed 5 bases from V and 8 bases from J, with 19 bases in between. The CDR3 DNA is TGTGCCAGCAGCGCCGGAGGCCACACTTTCGATGAGCAGTTCTTC. Encoded protein: CASSAGGHTFDEQFF.

The count of this clone is one. V gene TRBV15 combines with J gene TRBJ2-7; D unclear. The CDR3 length is 11 residues. Per the germline V gene, CDR1 is LNHNV and CDR2 is YYDKDF (reference sequence). V was trimmed by 2 bases and J by 6 bases, leaving 5 bases between them. Here the CDR3 reads CATSRKGEQYF. In DNA, the CDR3 is TGTGCCACCAGCAGAAAAGGCGAGCAGTACTTC.

The V call is TRBV7-8, the J call TRBJ1-1; 11 bases align to TRBD1. Trimming removed 1 base from V and 12 bases from J; junction bases left unmatched: 7. The CDR3 is 14 residues long. CDR1 and CDR2 from the germline V gene are SGHVS and FQNEAQ. The CDR3 region is CASSLGTGGFSTFF. For the CDR3, the DNA is TGTGCCAGCAGCTTAGGGACAGGGGGCTTTAGTACTTTCTTT.

This clone came up a few times. The rearrangement links TRBV4-1 to TRBJ1-2; no clear D gene. The ends were cut back, 1 base at V and 0 bases at J, with 15 bases in the middle. Per the germline V gene, CDR1 is MGHRA and CDR2 is YSYEKL. The CDR3 extends over 17 amino acids. CDR3 sequence: CASSQGIWGTANYGYTF. The CDR3 DNA reads TGCGCCAGCAGCCAAGGAATATGGGGAACAGCTAACTATGGCTACACCTTC.

The chain couples TRBV12-2 to TRBJ2-1; the DNA was not compared with TRBD2, the D call given in the table. TRBV12-2 is a listed pseudogene. The CDR3 has 18 amino acids. The chain's CDR3 is CASRLACGLAPSYNEQFF. The CDR3 DNA is TGTGCAAGTCGCTTAGCGTGCGGGCTAGCGCCCTCCTACAATGAGCAGTTCTTC.

The gene calls are TRBV21-1 and TRBJ1-5. TRBV21-1 is an annotated pseudogene. The CDR3 contains 18 residues. CDR3 sequence reads: CASGQKPGSTYSNQPQHF. The DNA for the CDR3 is TGTGCCAGCGGGCAAAAACCCGGGAGCACATATAGCAATCAGCCCCAGCATTTT.

V gene TRBV5-1 combines with J gene TRBJ2-7; tentatively, D is TRBD2 (6 bases). The V gene lost 1 base and the J gene lost 2 bases, with 10 bases spanning the gap. Germline V gene sequence: CDR1 SGHRS, CDR2 YFSETQ. This CDR3 contains 14 residues. The CDR3, as DNA: TGCGCCAGCAGCTTGTATCGGGGGACCTACGAGCAGTACTTC. This encodes CASSLYRGTYEQYF.

V gene TRBV19 combines with J gene TRBJ1-6; 10 nucleotides match TRBD1. Germline trimming cut 4 bases from V and 8 bases from J; bases unmatched to any gene: 5. Germline V CDR1 and CDR2: LNHDA, SQIVND (reference sequence). This CDR3 has 15 residues. CDR3 sequence (DNA): TGTGCCAGTAGTACCTGGACAGGGGGAGATTCACCCCTCCACTTT. Translating gives CASSTWTGGDSPLHF.

The chain combines TRBV19 with TRBJ1-4, with D tentatively TRBD1 (6 bases). CDR1 is LNHDA, CDR2 SQIVND, per germline (reference sequence). The CDR3 has 15 residues. Trimming cost V 7 bases and J 0 bases, with 12 bases left between them. CDR3 region: CASTGQSATNEKLFF. In DNA, the CDR3 is TGTGCCAGTACAGGACAGTCTGCAACTAATGAAAAACTGTTTTTT.

This clone was counted only a few times. J is TRBJ1-1 and V is TRBV9, with D possibly TRBD1 on 6 matching bases. CDR1 and CDR2 from the germline V gene are SGDLS and YYNGEE. The CDR3 extends over 15 amino acids. Between the trimmed V and J ends, which lost 0 bases and 1 base, there was a span of 10 bases. The CDR3: CASSVGTDGNTEAFF. CDR3 sequence (DNA): TGTGCCAGCAGCGTAGGGACAGACGGGAACACTGAAGCTTTCTTT.

The chain carries TRBV7-2 and TRBJ2-2; possible D gene TRBD2, 5 bases. The germline V and J ends were trimmed by 2 bases and 3 bases, with 13 bases remaining between them. Per germline, CDR1 SGHTA and CDR2 FQGNSA. CDR3 length equals 16 residues. CDR3 residues: CASSLRPFGDTGELFF. The CDR3, as DNA: TGTGCCAGCAGCTTAAGGCCCTTCGGGGACACCGGGGAGCTGTTTTTT.

The rearrangement uses TRBV5-1 and TRBJ2-5; TRBD1 matches at 10 bases. The CDR3 covers 16 residues. J was trimmed by 5 bases and V by 4 bases; bases with no gene match: 11. Germline CDR1 is SGHRS and CDR2 is YFSETQ. This CDR3 reads CASSERQGASGETQYF. The CDR3 nucleotides are TGCGCCAGCAGCGAACGACAGGGGGCATCGGGGGAGACCCAGTACTTC.

V and J are TRBV30 and TRBJ1-4; D ambiguous. In germline, CDR1 is GTSNPN, CDR2 SVGIG (reference sequence). The CDR3 is made up of 12 amino acids. The germline V and J ends were trimmed by 0 bases and 8 bases, with 7 bases remaining between them. The CDR3 bases are TGTGCCTGGAGTGTAATGGGAGAAAAACTGTTTTTT. Residues: CAWSVMGEKLFF. Combining the CDR3 with reference TRBV30 and TRBJ1-4 gives the whole variable domain SQTIHQWPATLVQPVGSPLSLECTVEGTSNPNLYWYRQAAGRGLQLLFYSVGIGQISSEVPQNLSASRPQDRQFILSSKKLLLSDSGFYLCAWSVMGEKLFFGSGTQLSVL.

The rearrangement joins TRBV5-4 to TRBJ2-5; D is possibly TRBD1 (6 bases). V was pared by 3 bases and J by 5 bases, with 14 bases between. CDR1 and CDR2 (germline): SGHNT, YYREEE (reference sequence). This CDR3 is built from 14 residues. In DNA form, the CDR3 reads TGTGCCAGCAGCTCCCCGACAGGTGGGGAGACCCAGTACTTC. Amino acids: CASSSPTGGETQYF.

The chain employs TRBV30 and TRBJ2-6, with 8 positions matching TRBD1. The CDR3 sequence is 15 residues long. Germline V gene lookup returns CDR1 GTSNPN and CDR2 SVGIG (reference sequence). Trimming took 3 bases from V and 2 from J; bases not matched to a gene: 3. In DNA form, the CDR3 reads TGTGCCTGGAGATTCAGGGGGCCTGGGGCCAACGTCCTGACTTTC. It encodes CAWRFRGPGANVLTF.

V and J are TRBV11-3 and TRBJ1-2, with 7 nucleotides matching TRBD1. Germline CDR1 reads SGHNT; CDR2 reads YENEEA. V trimming: 5 bases; J trimming: 5 bases; junction bases outside the gene matches: 11. The CDR3 consists of 15 residues. The CDR3, as DNA: TGTGCCAGCAGCCCGAACCGGGACAGCCTTTATGGCTACACCTTC. Translating it yields CASSPNRDSLYGYTF.